The clone carrying this T cell receptor (beta chain) came up many times. Its antigen remains unknown. The sample is drawn from a study of T cells after yellow fever vaccination. It was through 5'RACE template switching that TCR cDNA was made, with a universal primer site and UMIs added. TCRdb reprocessed the 5' RACE reads with MiXCR, giving one entry per CDR3 protein. The sample carries a few hundred thousand distinct CDR3 sequences, roughly 4% recorded once. Overall study findings and caveats: Weaker, the secondary response peaked sooner, at day 5 versus 15. Reappearing after the booster were most of the clones from primary vaccination (96% CD4, 75% to 90% CD8).

Germline loops: CDR1 SGHNT, CDR2 YYREEE (reference sequence). The germline V and J ends were trimmed by 0 bases and 5 bases, with 17 bases remaining between them. The CDR3 length is 16 residues. This sample comprised PBMCs, obtained 5 days after the yellow fever booster vaccination. This TCR came from a man aged 18 to 29 who received the YFV17D yellow fever vaccine. The chain carries TRBV5-4 and TRBJ1-2; D is possibly TRBD1 (5 bases). The CDR3 sequence: CASSLGAALGVYGYTF. DNA for the CDR3: TGTGCCAGCAGCTTGGGGGCGGCTCTAGGGGTATATGGCTACACCTTC.